What follows are 29 T cell receptor beta chains derived from one specimen sequenced in a study of tumor-infiltrating lymphocytes in primary liver carcinoma. Both RNA and DNA were isolated together from about 20-30 mg of bulk tissue that had not been sorted. Synthesis of TCR beta cDNA was carried out from 500 ng total RNA with a constant-region primer. Generation of the TCR beta libraries relied on three nested multiplex PCR rounds using slightly modified ARM-PCR. The first two PCR rounds used TRBV1-TRBV30 primers with a Cbeta primer, roughly 10 cycles each. One entry per CDR3 protein results from TCRdb running MiXCR on the multiplex PCR reads. The sample contains more than 95,000 distinct CDR3 sequences, 64% of which appear only once. Sequencing was performed on liver tumor tissue from sampling region 3. Sample subset: tumor region T3, left-lateral pole. All receptors come from a woman aged 55-69 years with primary liver carcinoma and hepatitis B virus infection.

A word on this clonotype: A much larger clonotype is one base distant, so this may be a read error. The V call is TRBV10-3, the J call TRBJ1-1; D ambiguous. CDR1 and CDR2 (germline): ENHRY, SYGVKD. The CDR3 is 12 amino acids. The V end was cut by 10 bases, the J end by 4 bases, with 13 bases between. In nucleotides, the CDR3 is TGTGCCAGCACGGACCTGGGCACTGAAGCTTTCTTT. It is translated as CASTDLGTEAFF.

This clonotype has a count of ten or more. This chain links TRBV28 with TRBJ1-4; D gene unclear. The CDR3 spans 16 residues. V shed 6 bases and J shed 7 bases, with 21 bases lying between them. Germline values: CDR1 MDHEN, CDR2 SYDVKM. The CDR3 DNA follows: TGTGCCAGCAGACTCCCGGCAGAGGGCGTGAGTGAAAAACTGTTTTTT. Encoded protein: CASRLPAEGVSEKLFF.

In its sample, this clonotype was seen a few times. The chain recombines TRBV11-3 with TRBJ2-7, with 7 positions matching TRBD1. The CDR3 contains 15 residues. Germline lookup yields CDR1 SGHNT and CDR2 YENEEA. V shed 1 base and J 9 bases; nucleotides not matched to a gene: 12. The CDR3 region has the DNA TGTGCCAGCAGCTTAGGGACAGGAGGCTCCCTAGTGCAGTACTTC. It translates to CASSLGTGGSLVQYF.

The chain employs TRBV6-1 and TRBJ2-2; 7 bases line up with TRBD1. Germline-derived CDR1 and CDR2 are MNHNS and SASEGT. V lost 9 bases and J lost 8; bases outside the gene matches: 12. The CDR3 has 14 residues. CDR3 sequence: CASQGEIGTGELFF. The CDR3 nucleotides read TGTGCCAGTCAGGGGGAGATCGGCACTGGGGAGCTGTTTTTT.

The rearrangement links TRBV20-1 to TRBJ2-3; TRBD2 matches at 10 bases. V lost 3 bases to trimming and J lost 2 bases; unmatched junction nucleotides: 8. CDR1 is DFQATT, CDR2 SNEGSKA, per germline (reference sequence). This CDR3 is built from 16 residues. The CDR3 DNA sequence: TGCAGTGCTAGTCTAACTAGCGGGGCCCTCACAGATACGCAGTATTTT. The encoded protein is CSASLTSGALTDTQYF.

With respect to this clonotype: Possible read error: a much larger clone is one base away. The chain combines TRBV5-4 with TRBJ2-1; D not resolved. From germline, CDR1 is SGHNT and CDR2 YYREEE (reference sequence). The CDR3 totals 13 residues. Deletions cut 0 bases from V and 9 bases from J, with 10 bases between. CDR3 nucleotide sequence: TGTGCCAGCAGCTTGGATTTCTTGATTGAGCAGTTCTTC. It specifies CASSLDFLIEQFF. The full variable domain, rest sourced from reference TRBV5-4 and TRBJ2-1, is ETGVTQSPTHLIKTRGQQVTLRCSSQSGHNTVSWYQQALGQGPQFIFQYYREEENGRGNFPPRFSGLQFPNYSSELNVNALELDDSALYLCASSLDFLIEQFFGPGTRLTVL.

The table lists this clonotype with a count of one. An end of the junction does not agree with germline; a read error may underlie this. The V call is TRBV11-2, the J call TRBJ2-1, with D possibly being TRBD2 (6 bases). There are 15 residues in the CDR3. CDR1 and CDR2 from the germline V gene are SGHAT and FQNNGV. The CDR3 spells CARSLGTSWKLEQFF. The CDR3 DNA reads as TGTGCCAGGAGCTTAGGAACTAGCTGGAAGCTCGAGCAGTTCTTC.

This clonotype showed up just a few times. A much larger clone lies one base from this, so it may be a read error. This chain links TRBV29-1 with TRBJ2-1; no reliable D call. The CDR3 loop spans 14 amino acids. Germline V CDR1 and CDR2: SQVTM, ANQGSEA. The CDR3 DNA reads as TGCAGCGTTGAGGCCAGGCTCTCCGGGCATGAGCAGTCCTTC. Its translation: CSVEARLSGHEQSF.

The V and J genes are TRBV29-1 and TRBJ2-5; D not certain. Trimming pared 6 bases from V and 8 bases from J, leaving 25 bases between. CDR1 and CDR2 from the germline V gene are SQVTM and ANQGSEA. CDR3 size: 15 residues. The chain's CDR3 is CSVDPGFELAETQYF. The CDR3 nucleotides read TGCAGCGTCGATCCCGGGTTTGAGCTCGCGGAAACCCAGTACTTC.

The chain joins TRBV11-2 to TRBJ2-5, with 7 nucleotides matching TRBD2. The CDR3 loop spans 16 amino acids. Germline assignment: CDR1 SGHAT and CDR2 FQNNGV. The trim removed 6 bases at V and 9 bases at J, leaving 19 bases unmatched. CDR3 coding DNA: TGTGCCAGCAGTACCTGGTTGGGCGGAGGGAGGGAGGCCCAGTACTTC. This sequence encodes CASSTWLGGGREAQYF. The full variable domain, with the rest looked up from reference TRBV11-2 and TRBJ2-5, is EAGVAQSPRYKIIEKRQSVAFWCNPISGHATLYWYQQILGQGPKLLIQFQNNGVVDDSQLPKDRFSAERLKGVDSTLKIQPAKLEDSAVYLCASSTWLGGGREAQYFGPGTRLLVL.

This clonotype was picked up one time. A much larger clone lies one base from this, so it may be a read error. The gene calls are TRBV6-1 and TRBJ2-7; no firm D call. V dropped 4 bases and J dropped 1 base, with 11 bases sitting between them. The CDR3 loop spans 14 amino acids. The germline gives CDR1 MNHNS, CDR2 SASEGT. The CDR3 coding sequence is TGTGCCAGCAGTGTAGACTGTCTATCCTACGAGCAGTACTTC. Encoded protein: CASSVDCLSYEQYF.

Notes on this clonotype: A read error may account for a junction end that differs from germline. The gene calls are TRBV25-1 and TRBJ1-2; D might be TRBD1 (5 bases). The CDR3 runs to 12 residues. Germline CDR1 MGHDK, CDR2 SYGVNS. The CDR3 is CASGEGRMSYTF. The CDR3 bases are TGTGCCAGCGGTGAGGGGAGGATGAGCTACACCTTC.

The chain employs TRBV19 and TRBJ2-7; D uncertain. The CDR3 loop spans 11 amino acids. Germline CDR1 LNHDA, CDR2 SQIVND (reference sequence). Deletions cut 8 bases from V and 7 bases from J, with 12 bases between. The CDR3 region is CASGPPWEQYF. The CDR3 DNA reads as TGTGCCAGTGGGCCTCCTTGGGAGCAGTACTTC.

Here the CDR3 reads CASSKQGGGSEAFF. DNA of the CDR3: TGCGCCAGCAGCAAGCAGGGGGGGGGGTCTGAAGCTTTCTTT. The J gene is TRBJ1-1, the V gene TRBV5-1, with TRBD1 matching over 7 bases. The CDR3 loop spans 14 amino acids. The V gene end was trimmed by 4 bases and the J gene end by 6 bases; junction bases not matched to a gene: 9. The V gene's germline CDR1 is SGHRS and CDR2 YFSETQ.

In this sample, this clonotype turned up a few times. The chain carries TRBV18 and TRBJ2-3, with D uncertain. Germline CDR1 is KGHSH and CDR2 is LQKENI. The CDR3 runs to 16 residues. The ends were cut back, 0 bases at V and 2 bases at J, with 12 bases in the middle. Here the CDR3 reads CASSPPVTRYTDTQYF. CDR3 sequence (DNA): TGTGCCAGCTCACCACCGGTAACTCGTTACACAGATACGCAGTATTTT.

This clonotype has a count of ten or more. The V and J genes are TRBV4-1 and TRBJ2-2; 11 positions match TRBD2. Per germline, CDR1 MGHRA and CDR2 YSYEKL. The length of the CDR3 is 17 residues. The ends lost 4 bases at V and 8 bases at J; junction bases unmatched: 12. For the CDR3, the DNA is TGCGCCAGCAGCCGGGAAACTAGCGGGAGAGGGAAGGGGGAGCTGTTTTTT. This sequence encodes CASSRETSGRGKGELFF.

Comment on this clonotype: Its ends do not fully match the called genes, so a read error is possible. This chain links TRBV28 with TRBJ1-2; no definite D call. The CDR3 contains 14 residues. Germline V gives CDR1 MDHEN, CDR2 SYDVKM. The CDR3 DNA follows: TGTGCCAGCAGATTCGTTGGGCCTAACTATGGCTACATCTTC. It codes for CASRFVGPNYGYIF.

Notes on this clonotype: An end of the junction differs from the germline gene, which may be a read error. The chain is built from TRBV6-1 and TRBJ1-1; D ambiguous. CDR3 size: 14 residues. CDR1 and CDR2 from the germline V gene are MNHNS and SASEGT. The CDR3 bases are TGTGCCAACAGTCGATATGGGGAGGAATCCGAAGCTATCTTT. Amino acids: CANSRYGEESEAIF.

Points on this clonotype: The junction shows a germline mismatch at one end, possibly a read error. The chain links TRBV10-1 to TRBJ2-3; a possible D gene is TRBD1 (6 bases). Germline V gene data show CDR1 as WNHNN and CDR2 as SYGVQD (reference sequence). CDR3 size: 14 residues. The CDR3 protein is CSSSEAGAGDTQYF. In DNA form, the CDR3 reads TGCTCCAGCAGTGAGGCAGGGGCAGGTGATACGCAGTATTTT.

Details on this clonotype: A much larger clone sits a single nucleotide away, making a read error possible. The chain combines TRBV5-4 with TRBJ2-5, with TRBD1 as a possible D gene (5 bases). The germline V gene has CDR1 SGHNT and CDR2 YYREEE (reference sequence). This CDR3 contains 15 residues. V was shortened by 2 bases and J by 4 bases, with 15 bases between the two germline ends. The CDR3 sequence: CASSLSQGFAETQYF. DNA of the CDR3: TGTGCCAGCAGCTTATCGCAGGGCTTCGCAGAGACCCAGTACTTC.

The V gene is TRBV20-1, the J gene TRBJ1-2; no definite D call. The length of the CDR3 is 13 residues. The germline CDR1 and CDR2 sequences are DFQATT and SNEGSKA (reference sequence). With 6 bases removed from V and 4 bases from J, the gap between germline ends came to 15 bases. The CDR3 DNA sequence: TGCAGTGCCCAAGACTGTCGGGGCTATGGCTACACCTTC. Its protein is CSAQDCRGYGYTF.

Of note for this clonotype: The junction departs from germline at one end; a sequencing error may be responsible. The chain links TRBV5-1 to TRBJ2-7; D unclear. The CDR3 contains 12 residues. Germline values: CDR1 SGHRS, CDR2 YFSETQ. Here the CDR3 reads CASSFDGYEHYF. CDR3 nucleotides: TGCGCCAGCAGCTTCGACGGTTACGAGCACTACTTC.

On this clonotype itself: A read error is possible here, since a much larger clone lies one base away. The chain recombines TRBV5-6 with TRBJ2-5; no firm D call. CDR3 length: 14 residues. Germline CDR1 is SGHDT and CDR2 is YYEEEE. The CDR3 DNA follows: TGTGTCAGCAGCTTGTACGCCAAAAAAGAGACCCAGTACTTC. This encodes CVSSLYAKKETQYF.

This sequence joins TRBV7-9 and TRBJ1-2; D possibly corresponds to TRBD1 (6 bases). V shed 5 bases and J shed 8 bases, with 24 bases lying between them. The CDR3 length is 16 residues. Germline V gene sequence: CDR1 SEHNR, CDR2 FQNEAQ (reference sequence). The CDR3 DNA is TGTGCCAGCAGCCAGAGAACCCCACAGGGCCTGGGCGGCTACACCTTC. Its translation: CASSQRTPQGLGGYTF.

In its sample, this clonotype was seen once. The rearrangement links TRBV28 to TRBJ2-7, with TRBD1 matching 7 bases. Germline V gene lookup returns CDR1 MDHEN and CDR2 SYDVKM. V gave up 7 bases and J gave up 2 bases; unmatched junction bases: 14. CDR3 size: 16 residues. DNA for the CDR3: TGTGCCAGCACCACATCCCCAAGACAGGGTACCTACGAGCAGTACTTC. Its protein is CASTTSPRQGTYEQYF.

This clonotype was detected many times. This chain uses TRBV4-1 with TRBJ1-3; no clear D gene. Trimming removed 4 bases from V and 5 bases from J, with 12 bases in between. The CDR3 consists of 14 residues. Germline V gives CDR1 MGHRA, CDR2 YSYEKL. CDR3: CASSPEEGRNTIYF. The CDR3 region has the DNA TGCGCCAGCAGCCCAGAAGAGGGAAGAAACACCATATATTTT.

This clonotype was found many times. This rearrangement joins TRBV11-2 to TRBJ1-6; D remains unclear. The V end lost 0 bases, the J end lost 13 bases, and 7 bases lay between the germline ends. The germline CDR1 and CDR2 sequences are SGHAT and FQNNGV. The CDR3 has 12 residues. This CDR3 is CASSLDTGPLHF. CDR3 sequence (DNA): TGTGCCAGCAGCTTAGATACCGGGCCCCTCCACTTT.

There are many counts of this clonotype. The rearrangement uses TRBV6-2 or TRBV6-3 and TRBJ2-1, with TRBD2 identical over 8 bases. Germline V gene sequence: CDR1 MNHEY, CDR2 SVGEGT. The CDR3 covers 16 residues. V trimming: 4 bases; J trimming: 8 bases; junction bases outside the gene matches: 13. The CDR3 region has the DNA TGTGCCAGCAGTTCCCGGGGTAGCGGGACTCTCGATGAGCAGTTCTTC. Protein product: CASSSRGSGTLDEQFF.

This clonotype was detected once. One junction end does not reproduce the germline sequence, and a read error may be involved. The chain is built from TRBV29-1 and TRBJ2-7, with a tentative D call TRBD1 (7 bases). The CDR3 runs 14 residues. In germline, CDR1 is SQVTM, CDR2 ANQGSEA. The CDR3, as DNA: TGCAACGTTGCGGGGACAGCGGCAACATACGGGCAGTGCTTC. Translation: CNVAGTAATYGQCF.